The present entry profiles one T cell receptor (beta chain) with its context. Germline CDR1 reads SGHRS; CDR2 reads YFSETQ. V lost 4 bases and J lost 1, with 10 bases in between. This CDR3 spans 14 amino acids. The data are from a study of blood T cell repertoires in COVID-19. About the research overall: Specimens from acute and convalescent COVID-19 originated in the United States, Italy and Spain.

Authors' processing steps: How many nucleated cells were present was estimated from reference gene primer amplification. Sequencing used immunoSEQ multiplex PCR; TCRdb keeps in-frame clones, though not all of them. For V, J and clone size, that table is used; D and trimming come from the DNA. The repertoire consists of fewer than 150,000 clones, with around 84% occurring once and the leading ten covering approximately 13%. The chain combines TRBV5-1 with TRBJ2-3; no firm D call. The sequence was collected from a human donor in a cohort sampled during active COVID-19. Input material: peripheral blood. Here the CDR3 DNA reads TGCGCCAGCAGCCCTGGTGTAGGCACAGATACGCAGTATTTT. Translated, it gives CASSPGVGTDTQYF.